Following are 7 T cell receptor beta chains from one sample sequenced in a study of T-cell memory formation after mild COVID-19. One entry per CDR3 protein, called by TCRdb with MiXCR from the 5' RACE reads. Of approximately 570,000 distinct CDR3 sequences listed, 15% to 20% are singletons. Sample: PBMCs or a T cell subset sorted from them (not recorded which). Source of these receptors: an adult woman who had mild COVID-19 (a few samples of this study predate the infection). Cell type and time point are not known.

The chain carries TRBV7-2 and TRBJ2-1; 9 positions match TRBD2. V gave up 5 bases and J gave up 7 bases; unmatched junction bases: 12. In germline, CDR1 is SGHTA, CDR2 FQGNSA. This CDR3 contains 16 residues. The CDR3 nucleotides read TGTGCCAGCAGCCAAGTGGCGGGAGGGCCTTGGAATGAGCAGTTCTTC. Translated: CASSQVAGGPWNEQFF. The variable domain in full, completed from reference TRBV7-2 and TRBJ2-1, reads GAGVSQSPSNKVTEKGKDVELRCDPISGHTALYWYRQSLGQGLEFLIYFQGNSAPDKSGLPSDRFSAERTGGSVSTLTIQRTQQEDSAVYLCASSQVAGGPWNEQFFGPGTRLTVL.

This clonotype was observed a few times. V and J are TRBV12-3 or TRBV12-4 and TRBJ2-1, with 7 bases that match TRBD1. After removal of 5 bases from V and 2 bases from J, the junction contained 6 bases not matched to a gene. The CDR3 extends over 15 amino acids. Written as DNA, the CDR3 is TGTGCCAGCAGTGATAAGACAGGGACCTACAATGAGCAGTTCTTC. Translation gives CASSDKTGTYNEQFF.

The rearrangement links TRBV5-1 to TRBJ2-5; no clear D gene. Trimming stripped 6 bases from V and 1 base from J, with 13 bases between. The CDR3 consists of 14 residues. Germline V lookup: CDR1 SGHRS, CDR2 YFSETQ. DNA of the CDR3: TGCGCCAGCACCCAGCCCCAGGCCCAAGAGACCCAGTACTTC. It translates to CASTQPQAQETQYF.

There are a few counts of this clonotype. This rearrangement joins TRBV20-1 to TRBJ1-2; D is perhaps TRBD1 (6 bases). The germline CDR1 and CDR2 sequences are DFQATT and SNEGSKA (reference sequence). Trimming left V 6 bases short and J 6 bases short, with 26 bases between. The CDR3 sequence is 16 residues long. The CDR3 DNA is TGCAGTGCCCCGGGGGGCAGGGGCTTCCTAGAGGATGGCTACACCTTC. Translating gives CSAPGGRGFLEDGYTF.

The chain is built from TRBV5-1 and TRBJ2-5; 7 positions agree with TRBD2. Germline V CDR1 and CDR2: SGHRS, YFSETQ. Germline trimming cut 3 bases from V and 5 bases from J; bases unmatched to any gene: 7. The CDR3 is made up of 14 amino acids. This CDR3 is CASSWGRGEETQYF. The CDR3 DNA sequence: TGCGCCAGCAGCTGGGGGAGGGGTGAGGAGACCCAGTACTTC.

This clonotype was seen only a few times. The rearrangement joins TRBV27 to TRBJ2-7, with D perhaps being TRBD1 or TRBD2 (5 bases each). CDR3 length: 13 residues. Looked up from germline, CDR1 is MNHEY and CDR2 is SMNVEV (reference sequence). The V end lost 10 bases, the J end lost 2 bases, and 15 bases lay between the germline ends. The CDR3 spells CATRDGETYEQYF. The CDR3 bases are TGTGCCACCAGGGACGGGGAGACCTACGAGCAGTACTTC.

This clonotype was counted only a few times. This rearrangement joins TRBV7-6 to TRBJ2-7; 12 nucleotides align to TRBD1. The CDR3 totals 18 residues. V lost 0 bases and J lost 0; bases outside the gene matches: 6. Per the germline V gene, CDR1 is SGHVS and CDR2 is FNYEAQ. The CDR3: CASSLARGGQGASYEQYF. The DNA for the CDR3 is TGTGCCAGCAGCTTAGCTCGAGGGGGACAGGGGGCCTCCTACGAGCAGTACTTC.